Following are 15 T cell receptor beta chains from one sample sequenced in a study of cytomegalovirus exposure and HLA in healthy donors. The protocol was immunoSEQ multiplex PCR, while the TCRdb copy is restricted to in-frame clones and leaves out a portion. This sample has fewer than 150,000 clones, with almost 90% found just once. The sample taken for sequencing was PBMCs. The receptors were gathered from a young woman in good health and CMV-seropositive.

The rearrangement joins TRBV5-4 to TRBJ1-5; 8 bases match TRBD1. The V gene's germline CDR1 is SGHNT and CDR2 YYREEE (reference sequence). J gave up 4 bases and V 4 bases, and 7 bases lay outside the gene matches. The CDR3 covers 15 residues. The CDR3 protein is CASSQDGTGNQPQHF. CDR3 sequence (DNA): TGTGCCAGCAGCCAAGATGGGACAGGTAATCAGCCCCAGCATTTT. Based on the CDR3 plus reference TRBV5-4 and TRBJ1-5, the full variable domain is ETGVTQSPTHLIKTRGQQVTLRCSSQSGHNTVSWYQQALGQGPQFIFQYYREEENGRGNFPPRFSGLQFPNYSSELNVNALELDDSALYLCASSQDGTGNQPQHFGDGTRLSIL.

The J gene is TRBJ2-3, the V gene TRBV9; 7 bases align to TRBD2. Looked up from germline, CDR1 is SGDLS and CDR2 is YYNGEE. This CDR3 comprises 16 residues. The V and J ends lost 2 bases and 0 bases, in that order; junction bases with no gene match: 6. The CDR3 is CASSVGGGDSTDTQYF. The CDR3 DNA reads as TGTGCCAGCAGCGTGGGGGGAGGGGACAGCACAGATACGCAGTATTTT.

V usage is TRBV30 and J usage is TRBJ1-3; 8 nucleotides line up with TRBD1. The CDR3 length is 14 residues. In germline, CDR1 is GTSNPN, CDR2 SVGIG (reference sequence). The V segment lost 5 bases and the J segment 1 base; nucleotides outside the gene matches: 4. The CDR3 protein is CAWDRGSSGNTIYF. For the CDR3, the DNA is TGTGCCTGGGACAGGGGCTCTTCTGGAAACACCATATATTTT.

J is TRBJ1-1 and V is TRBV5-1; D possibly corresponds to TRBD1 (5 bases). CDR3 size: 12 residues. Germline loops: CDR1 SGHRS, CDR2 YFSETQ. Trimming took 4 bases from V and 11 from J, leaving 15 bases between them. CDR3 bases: TGCGCCAGCAGCGGGCCAGGGAGGGCCGCTTTCTTT. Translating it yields CASSGPGRAAFF.

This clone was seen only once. Here the CDR3 DNA reads TGTGCCAGCAGCGTTGACAGTCGGATGTGGGAGCTGTTTTTT. It yields the protein CASSVDSRMWELFF. The chain couples TRBV9 to TRBJ2-2, with D tentatively TRBD1 (5 bases). Trimming cost V 2 bases and J 9 bases, with 14 bases left between them. Germline assignment: CDR1 SGDLS and CDR2 YYNGEE. The length of the CDR3 is 14 residues.

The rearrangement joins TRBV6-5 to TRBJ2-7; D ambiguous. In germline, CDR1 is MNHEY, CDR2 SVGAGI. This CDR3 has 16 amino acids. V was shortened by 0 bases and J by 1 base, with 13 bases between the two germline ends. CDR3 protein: CASSYSTNSGSYEQYF. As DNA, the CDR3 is TGTGCCAGCAGTTACTCTACTAACTCGGGTTCCTACGAGCAGTACTTC.

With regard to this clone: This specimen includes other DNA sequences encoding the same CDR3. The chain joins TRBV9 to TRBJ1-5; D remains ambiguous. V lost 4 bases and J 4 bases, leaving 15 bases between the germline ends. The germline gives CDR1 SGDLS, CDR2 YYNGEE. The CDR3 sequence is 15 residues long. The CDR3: CASSPSGAGNQPQHF. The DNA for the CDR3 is TGTGCCAGCAGCCCCAGTGGAGCCGGGAATCAGCCCCAGCATTTT.

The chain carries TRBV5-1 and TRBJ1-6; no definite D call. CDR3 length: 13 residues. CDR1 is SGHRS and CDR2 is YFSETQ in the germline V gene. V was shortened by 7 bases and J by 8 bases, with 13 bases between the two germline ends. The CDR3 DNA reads TGCGCCAGCGGCCGTATGCTGGATTCACCCCTCCACTTT. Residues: CASGRMLDSPLHF.

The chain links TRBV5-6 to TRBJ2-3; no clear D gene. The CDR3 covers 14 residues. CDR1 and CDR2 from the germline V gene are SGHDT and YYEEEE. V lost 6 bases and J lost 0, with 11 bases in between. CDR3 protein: CASTTSLSTDTQYF. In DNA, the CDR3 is TGTGCCAGCACCACCAGTCTTAGCACAGATACGCAGTATTTT.

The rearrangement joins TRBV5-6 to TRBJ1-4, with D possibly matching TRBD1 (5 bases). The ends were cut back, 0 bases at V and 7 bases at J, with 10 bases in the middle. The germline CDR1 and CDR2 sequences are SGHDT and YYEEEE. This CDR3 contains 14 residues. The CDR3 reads CASSLAGYPEKLFF. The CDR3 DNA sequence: TGTGCCAGCAGCTTGGCAGGGTACCCTGAAAAACTGTTTTTT.

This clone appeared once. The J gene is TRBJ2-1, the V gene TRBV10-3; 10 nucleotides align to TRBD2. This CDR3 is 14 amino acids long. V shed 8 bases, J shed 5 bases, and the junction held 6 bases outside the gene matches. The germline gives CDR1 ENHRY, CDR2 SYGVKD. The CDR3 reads CAISPSGSDNEQFF. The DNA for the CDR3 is TGTGCCATCTCTCCTAGCGGGAGCGACAATGAGCAGTTCTTC.

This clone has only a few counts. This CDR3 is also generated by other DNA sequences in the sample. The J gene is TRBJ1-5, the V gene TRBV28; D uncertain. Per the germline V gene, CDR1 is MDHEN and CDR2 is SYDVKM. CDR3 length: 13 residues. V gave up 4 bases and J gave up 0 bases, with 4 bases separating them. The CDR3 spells CASSSYSNQPQHF. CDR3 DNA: TGTGCCAGCAGTTCCTATAGCAATCAGCCCCAGCATTTT.

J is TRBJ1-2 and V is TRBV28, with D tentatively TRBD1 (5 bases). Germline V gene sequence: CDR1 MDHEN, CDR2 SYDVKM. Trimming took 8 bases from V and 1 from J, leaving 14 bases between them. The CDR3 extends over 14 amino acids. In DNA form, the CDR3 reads TGTGCCAGCTACACACAGGTGCTTAACTATGGCTACACCTTC. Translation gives CASYTQVLNYGYTF.

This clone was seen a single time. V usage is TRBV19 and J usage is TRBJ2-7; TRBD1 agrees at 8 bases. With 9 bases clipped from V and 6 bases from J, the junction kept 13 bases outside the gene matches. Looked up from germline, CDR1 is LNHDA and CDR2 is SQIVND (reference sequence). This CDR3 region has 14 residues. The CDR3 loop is CASGLVDRGGEQYF. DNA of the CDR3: TGTGCCAGCGGGCTGGTCGACAGGGGAGGCGAGCAGTACTTC.

The CDR3 protein is CASRSRDRGLHEQYF. CDR3 coding DNA: TGTGCCAGCAGGTCCCGGGACAGGGGACTGCACGAGCAGTACTTC. The V call is TRBV6-5, the J call TRBJ2-7; TRBD1 matches 10 bases. V was pared by 6 bases and J by 5 bases, with 10 bases of the junction left unmatched. CDR3 size: 15 residues. Germline V gene data show CDR1 as MNHEY and CDR2 as SVGAGI.